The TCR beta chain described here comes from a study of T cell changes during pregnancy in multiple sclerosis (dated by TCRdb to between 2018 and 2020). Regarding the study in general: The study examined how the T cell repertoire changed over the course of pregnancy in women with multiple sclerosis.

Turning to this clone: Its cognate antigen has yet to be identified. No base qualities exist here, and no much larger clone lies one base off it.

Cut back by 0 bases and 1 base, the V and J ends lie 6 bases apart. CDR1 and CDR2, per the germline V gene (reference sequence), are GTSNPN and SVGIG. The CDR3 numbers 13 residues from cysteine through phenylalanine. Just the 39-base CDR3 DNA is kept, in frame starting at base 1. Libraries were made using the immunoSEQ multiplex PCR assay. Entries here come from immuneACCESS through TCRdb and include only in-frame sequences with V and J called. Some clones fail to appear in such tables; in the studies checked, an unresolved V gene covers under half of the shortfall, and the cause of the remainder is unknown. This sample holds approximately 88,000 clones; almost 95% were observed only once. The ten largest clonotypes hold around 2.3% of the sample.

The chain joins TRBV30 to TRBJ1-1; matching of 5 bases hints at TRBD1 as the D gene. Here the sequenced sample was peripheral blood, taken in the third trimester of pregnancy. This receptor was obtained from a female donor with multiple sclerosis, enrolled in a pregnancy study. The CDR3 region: CAWSVGGNTEAFF. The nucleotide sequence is TGTGCCTGGAGTGTCGGGGGGAACACTGAAGCTTTCTTT. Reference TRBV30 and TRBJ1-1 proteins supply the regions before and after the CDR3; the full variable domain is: SQTIHQWPATLVQPVGSPLSLECTVEGTSNPNLYWYRQAAGRGLQLLFYSVGIGQISSEVPQNLSASRPQDRQFILSSKKLLLSDSGFYLCAWSVGGNTEAFFGQGTRLTVV.